One TCR beta chain is described in this entry. These data come from a study of blood T cell repertoires in COVID-19. Produced via immunoSEQ multiplex PCR; TCRdb's table is partial and in-frame only. The sample lists about 130,000 clones, approximately 78% seen once, with about 10% in the top ten. V was cut by 1 base and J by 1 base, with 7 bases left in between. Germline-derived CDR1 and CDR2 are LNHNV and YYDKDF (reference sequence). This CDR3 region has 14 residues. This receptor was identified in a man aged 55-75 years who had recovered from COVID-19. The sample comprised peripheral blood. This chain connects TRBV15 to TRBJ1-1; D not resolved. CDR3 nucleotides: TGTGCCACCAGCAGAGTCACAAGGAACACTGAAGCTTTCTTT. Protein sequence: CATSRVTRNTEAFF.